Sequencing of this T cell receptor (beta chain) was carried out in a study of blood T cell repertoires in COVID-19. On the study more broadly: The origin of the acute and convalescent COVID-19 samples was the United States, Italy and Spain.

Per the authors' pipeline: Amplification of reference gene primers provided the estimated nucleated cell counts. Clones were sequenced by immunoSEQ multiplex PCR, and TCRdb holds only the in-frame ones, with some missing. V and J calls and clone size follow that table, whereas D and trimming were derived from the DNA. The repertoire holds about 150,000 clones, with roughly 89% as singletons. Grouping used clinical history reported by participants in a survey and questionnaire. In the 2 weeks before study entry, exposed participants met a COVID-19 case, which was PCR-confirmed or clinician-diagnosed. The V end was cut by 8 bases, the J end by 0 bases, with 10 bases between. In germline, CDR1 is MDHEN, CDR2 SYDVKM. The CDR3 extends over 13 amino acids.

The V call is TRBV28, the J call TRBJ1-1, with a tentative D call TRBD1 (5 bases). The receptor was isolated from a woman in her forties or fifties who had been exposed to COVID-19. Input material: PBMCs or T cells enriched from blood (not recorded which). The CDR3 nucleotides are TGTGCCAGCCTGACAGCCATGAACACTGAAGCTTTCTTT. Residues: CASLTAMNTEAFF.